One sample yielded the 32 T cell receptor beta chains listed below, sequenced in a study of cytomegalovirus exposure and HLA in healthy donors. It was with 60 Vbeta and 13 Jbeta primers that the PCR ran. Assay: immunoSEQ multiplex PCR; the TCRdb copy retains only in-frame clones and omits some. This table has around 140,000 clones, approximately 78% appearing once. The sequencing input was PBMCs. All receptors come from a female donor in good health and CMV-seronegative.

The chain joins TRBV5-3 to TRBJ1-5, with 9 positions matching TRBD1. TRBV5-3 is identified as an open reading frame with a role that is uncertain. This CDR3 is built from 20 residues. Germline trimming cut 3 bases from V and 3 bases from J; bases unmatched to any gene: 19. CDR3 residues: CARSSFFTGGKGYANQPQHF. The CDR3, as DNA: TGTGCCAGAAGCTCCTTTTTTACAGGGGGCAAGGGATATGCCAATCAGCCCCAGCATTTT.

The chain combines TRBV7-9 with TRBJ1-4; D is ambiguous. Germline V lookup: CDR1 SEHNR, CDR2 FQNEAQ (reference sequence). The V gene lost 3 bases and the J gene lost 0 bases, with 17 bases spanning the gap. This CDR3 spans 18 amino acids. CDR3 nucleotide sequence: TGTGCCAGCAGCTTCTATCCATCGCAGGATGCAACTAATGAAAAACTGTTTTTT. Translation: CASSFYPSQDATNEKLFF. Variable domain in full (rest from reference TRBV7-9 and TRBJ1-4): DTGVSQNPRHKITKRGQNVTFRCDPISEHNRLYWYRQTLGQGPEFLTYFQNEAQLEKSRLLSDRFSAERPKGSFSTLEIQRTEQGDSAMYLCASSFYPSQDATNEKLFFGSGTQLSVL.

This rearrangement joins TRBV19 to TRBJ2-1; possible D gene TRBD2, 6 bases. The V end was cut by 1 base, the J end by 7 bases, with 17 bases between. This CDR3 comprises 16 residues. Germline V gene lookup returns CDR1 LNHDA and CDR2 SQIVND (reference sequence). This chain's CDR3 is CASSIVLASLGNEQFF. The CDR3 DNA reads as TGTGCCAGTAGTATAGTTCTAGCGAGCCTGGGAAATGAGCAGTTCTTC.

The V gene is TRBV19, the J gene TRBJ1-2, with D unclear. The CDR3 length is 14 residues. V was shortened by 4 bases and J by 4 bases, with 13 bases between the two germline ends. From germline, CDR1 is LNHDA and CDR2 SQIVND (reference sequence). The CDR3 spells CASSSPGGPYGYTF. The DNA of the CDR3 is TGTGCCAGTAGTAGCCCGGGCGGGCCCTATGGCTACACCTTC.

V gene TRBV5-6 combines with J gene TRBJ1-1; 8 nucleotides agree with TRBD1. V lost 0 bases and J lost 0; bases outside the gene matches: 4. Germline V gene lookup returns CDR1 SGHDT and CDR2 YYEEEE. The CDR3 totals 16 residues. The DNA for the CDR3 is TGTGCCAGCAGCTTGGGACAGGGGACCATGAACACTGAAGCTTTCTTT. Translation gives CASSLGQGTMNTEAFF.

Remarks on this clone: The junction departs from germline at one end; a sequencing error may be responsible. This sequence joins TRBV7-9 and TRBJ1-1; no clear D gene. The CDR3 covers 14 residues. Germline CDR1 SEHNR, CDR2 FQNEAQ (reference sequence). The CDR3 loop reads CSSSSEAGKGEAFF. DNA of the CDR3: TGTTCCAGCAGCTCCGAGGCGGGAAAGGGAGAAGCTTTCTTT.

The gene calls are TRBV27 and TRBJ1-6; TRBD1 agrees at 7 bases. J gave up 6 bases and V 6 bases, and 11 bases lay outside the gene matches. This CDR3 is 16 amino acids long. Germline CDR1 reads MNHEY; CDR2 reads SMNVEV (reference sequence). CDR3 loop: CASRVIDRVGNSPLHF. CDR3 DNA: TGTGCCAGCAGAGTTATCGACAGGGTTGGTAATTCACCCCTCCACTTT.

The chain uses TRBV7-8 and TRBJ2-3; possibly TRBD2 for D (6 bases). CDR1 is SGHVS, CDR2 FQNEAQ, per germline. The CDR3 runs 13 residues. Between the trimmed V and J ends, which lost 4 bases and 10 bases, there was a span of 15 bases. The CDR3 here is CASSSGPGLAQYF. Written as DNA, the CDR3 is TGTGCCAGCAGCTCTGGACCGGGACTCGCGCAGTATTTT.

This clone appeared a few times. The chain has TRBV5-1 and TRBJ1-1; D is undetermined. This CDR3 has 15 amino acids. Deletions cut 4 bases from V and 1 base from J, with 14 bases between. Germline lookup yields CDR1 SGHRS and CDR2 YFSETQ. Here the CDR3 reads CASSLRGRTNTEAFF. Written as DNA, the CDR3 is TGCGCCAGCAGCCTCCGAGGGCGGACGAACACTGAAGCTTTCTTT.

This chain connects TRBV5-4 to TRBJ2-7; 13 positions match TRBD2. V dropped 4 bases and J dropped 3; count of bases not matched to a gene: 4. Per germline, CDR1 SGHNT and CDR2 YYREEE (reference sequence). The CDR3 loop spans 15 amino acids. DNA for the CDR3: TGTGCCAGCAGCGAGGGACTAGCGGGAAACTACGAGCAGTACTTC. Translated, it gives CASSEGLAGNYEQYF.

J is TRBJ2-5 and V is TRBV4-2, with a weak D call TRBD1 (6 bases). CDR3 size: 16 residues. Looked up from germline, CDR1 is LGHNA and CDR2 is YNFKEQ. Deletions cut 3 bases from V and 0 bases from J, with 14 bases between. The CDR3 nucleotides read TGTGCCAGCAGCCACGGGACAAGCCTTAACCAAGAGACCCAGTACTTC. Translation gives CASSHGTSLNQETQYF.

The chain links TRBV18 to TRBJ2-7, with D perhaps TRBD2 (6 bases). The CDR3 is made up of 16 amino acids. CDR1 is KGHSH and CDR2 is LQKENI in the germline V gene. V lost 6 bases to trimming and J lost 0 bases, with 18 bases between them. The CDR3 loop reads CASSPRDFTSSYEQYF. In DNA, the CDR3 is TGTGCCAGCTCCCCCCGGGACTTTACGAGCTCCTACGAGCAGTACTTC.

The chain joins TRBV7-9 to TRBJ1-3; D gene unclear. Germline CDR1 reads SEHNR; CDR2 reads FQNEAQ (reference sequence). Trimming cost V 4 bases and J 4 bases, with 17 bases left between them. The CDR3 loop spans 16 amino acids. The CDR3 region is CASSSLVGSYGNTIYF. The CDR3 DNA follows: TGTGCCAGCAGCTCCCTCGTGGGCTCCTACGGAAACACCATATATTTT. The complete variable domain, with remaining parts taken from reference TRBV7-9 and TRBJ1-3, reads DTGVSQNPRHKITKRGQNVTFRCDPISEHNRLYWYRQTLGQGPEFLTYFQNEAQLEKSRLLSDRFSAERPKGSFSTLEIQRTEQGDSAMYLCASSSLVGSYGNTIYFGEGSWLTVV.

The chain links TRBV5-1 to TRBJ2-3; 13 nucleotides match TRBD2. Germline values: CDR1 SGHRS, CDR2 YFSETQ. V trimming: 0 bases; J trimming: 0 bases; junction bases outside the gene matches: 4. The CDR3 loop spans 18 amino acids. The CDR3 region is CASSLARLAGGSTDTQYF. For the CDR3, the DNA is TGCGCCAGCAGCTTGGCAAGACTAGCGGGGGGAAGCACAGATACGCAGTATTTT.

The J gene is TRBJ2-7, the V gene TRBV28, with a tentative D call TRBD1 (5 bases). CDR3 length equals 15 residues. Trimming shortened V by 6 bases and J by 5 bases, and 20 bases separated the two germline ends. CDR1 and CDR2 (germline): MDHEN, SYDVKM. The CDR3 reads CASSFRVLFPHEQYF. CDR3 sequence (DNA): TGTGCCAGCAGCTTCAGGGTCCTATTCCCCCACGAGCAGTACTTC.

The CDR3 region has the DNA TGTGCCAGCAGCCCCAACGCAGGGGACTATGGCTACACCTTC. Its protein is CASSPNAGDYGYTF. The chain uses TRBV7-8 and TRBJ1-2; D perhaps matches TRBD1 (6 bases). The V gene lost 5 bases and the J gene lost 3 bases, with 13 bases spanning the gap. The germline CDR1 and CDR2 sequences are SGHVS and FQNEAQ. The length of the CDR3 is 14 residues.

The CDR3 DNA follows: TGTGCCAGCAGCTATGGACTAGCGGGTTGGCCGGACTACGAGCAGTACTTC. Amino acid sequence: CASSYGLAGWPDYEQYF. The chain carries TRBV5-4 and TRBJ2-7, with TRBD2 matching over 11 bases. The CDR3 is made up of 17 amino acids. The J segment lost 3 bases and the V segment lost 3 bases, leaving 11 bases of the junction unmatched. The germline gives CDR1 SGHNT, CDR2 YYREEE (reference sequence).

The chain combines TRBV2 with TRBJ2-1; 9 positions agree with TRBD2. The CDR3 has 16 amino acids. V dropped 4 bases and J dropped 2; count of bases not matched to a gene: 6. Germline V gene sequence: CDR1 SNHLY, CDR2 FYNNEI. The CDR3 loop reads CASSVAGGFTYNEQFF. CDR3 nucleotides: TGTGCCAGCAGTGTGGCGGGAGGGTTCACCTACAATGAGCAGTTCTTC.

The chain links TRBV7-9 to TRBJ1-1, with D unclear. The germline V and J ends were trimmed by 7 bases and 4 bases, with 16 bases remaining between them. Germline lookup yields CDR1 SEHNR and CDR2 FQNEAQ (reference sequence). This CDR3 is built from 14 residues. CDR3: CASTLDIVGTEAFF. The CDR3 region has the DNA TGTGCCAGCACCCTCGACATCGTGGGCACTGAAGCTTTCTTT.

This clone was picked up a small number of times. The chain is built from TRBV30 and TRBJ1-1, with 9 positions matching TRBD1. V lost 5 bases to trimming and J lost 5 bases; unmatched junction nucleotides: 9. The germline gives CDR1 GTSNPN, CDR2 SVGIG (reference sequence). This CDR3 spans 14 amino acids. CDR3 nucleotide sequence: TGTGCCTGGGGCACTGGGACAGGGCGTACTGAAGCTTTCTTT. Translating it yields CAWGTGTGRTEAFF. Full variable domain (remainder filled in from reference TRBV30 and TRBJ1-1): SQTIHQWPATLVQPVGSPLSLECTVEGTSNPNLYWYRQAAGRGLQLLFYSVGIGQISSEVPQNLSASRPQDRQFILSSKKLLLSDSGFYLCAWGTGTGRTEAFFGQGTRLTVV.

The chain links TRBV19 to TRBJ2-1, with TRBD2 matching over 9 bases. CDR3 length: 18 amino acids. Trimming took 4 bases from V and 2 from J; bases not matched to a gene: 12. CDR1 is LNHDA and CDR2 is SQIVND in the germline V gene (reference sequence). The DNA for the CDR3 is TGTGCCAGTAGTACCCAGGTTAGAAGCGGGGGGACCTACAATGAGCAGTTCTTC. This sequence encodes CASSTQVRSGGTYNEQFF.

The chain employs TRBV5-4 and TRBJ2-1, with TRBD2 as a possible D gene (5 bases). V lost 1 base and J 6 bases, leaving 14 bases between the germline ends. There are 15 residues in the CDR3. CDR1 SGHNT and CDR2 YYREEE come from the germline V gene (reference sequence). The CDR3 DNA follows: TGTGCCAGCAGCTTGAAAGCGGCCCAGGCCAATGAGCAGTTCTTC. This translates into CASSLKAAQANEQFF.

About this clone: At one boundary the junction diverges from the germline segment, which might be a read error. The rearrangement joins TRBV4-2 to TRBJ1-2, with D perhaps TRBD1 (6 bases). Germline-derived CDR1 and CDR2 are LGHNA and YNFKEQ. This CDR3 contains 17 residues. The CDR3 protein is CASSRAGGAGADYGYPF. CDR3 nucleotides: TGTGCCAGCAGCCGGGCCGGGGGGGCAGGGGCCGACTATGGCTACCCCTTC.

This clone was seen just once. The CDR3 here is CASSLWAGSNYGYTF. The CDR3 nucleotides read TGTGCCAGCAGTTTATGGGCAGGGTCTAACTATGGCTACACCTTC. V and J are TRBV27 and TRBJ1-2; the D gene is possibly TRBD1 (5 bases). The CDR3 consists of 15 residues. Germline CDR1 and CDR2: MNHEY and SMNVEV (reference sequence). With 1 base removed from V and 0 bases from J, the gap between germline ends came to 9 bases.

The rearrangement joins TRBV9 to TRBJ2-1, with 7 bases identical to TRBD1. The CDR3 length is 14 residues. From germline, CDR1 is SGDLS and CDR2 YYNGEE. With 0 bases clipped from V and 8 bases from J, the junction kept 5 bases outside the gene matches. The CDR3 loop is CASSVGDSGHEQFF. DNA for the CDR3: TGTGCCAGCAGCGTAGGGGACAGTGGACATGAGCAGTTCTTC. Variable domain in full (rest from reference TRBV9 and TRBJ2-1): DSGVTQTPKHLITATGQRVTLRCSPRSGDLSVYWYQQSLDQGLQFLIQYYNGEERAKGNILERFSAQQFPDLHSELNLSSLELGDSALYFCASSVGDSGHEQFFGPGTRLTVL.

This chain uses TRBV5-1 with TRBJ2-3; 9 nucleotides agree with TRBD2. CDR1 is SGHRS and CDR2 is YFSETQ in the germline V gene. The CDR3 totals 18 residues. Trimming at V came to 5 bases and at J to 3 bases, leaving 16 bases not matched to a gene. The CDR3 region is CASRSQAGGVTTTDTQYF. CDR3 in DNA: TGCGCCAGCAGATCCCAAGCGGGAGGAGTTACAACGACAGATACGCAGTATTTT.

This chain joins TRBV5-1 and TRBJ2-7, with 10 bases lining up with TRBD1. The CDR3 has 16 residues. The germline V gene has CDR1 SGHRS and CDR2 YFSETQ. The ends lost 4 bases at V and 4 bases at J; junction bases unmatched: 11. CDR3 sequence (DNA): TGCGCCAGCAGCCCGTTCGCCGGGACAGGGGATTACGAGCAGTACTTC. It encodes CASSPFAGTGDYEQYF.

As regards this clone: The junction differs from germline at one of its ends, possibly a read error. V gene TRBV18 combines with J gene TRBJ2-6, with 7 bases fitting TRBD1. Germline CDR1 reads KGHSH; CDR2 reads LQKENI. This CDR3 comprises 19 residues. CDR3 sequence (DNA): TGTGCCAGCTCATCTTTTACCGGGACAGCGGACTCTGGGGCCCACGTCCTGACTTTC. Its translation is CASSSFTGTADSGAHVLTF. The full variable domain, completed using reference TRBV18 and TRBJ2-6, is NAGVMQNPRHLVRRRGQEARLRCSPMKGHSHVYWYRQLPEEGLKFMVYLQKENIIDESGMPKERFSAEFPKEGPSILRIQQVVRGDSAAYFCASSSFTGTADSGAHVLTFGAGSRLTVL.

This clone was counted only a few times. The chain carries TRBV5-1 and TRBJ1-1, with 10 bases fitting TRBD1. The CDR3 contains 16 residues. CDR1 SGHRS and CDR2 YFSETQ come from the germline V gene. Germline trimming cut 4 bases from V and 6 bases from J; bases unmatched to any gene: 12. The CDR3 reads CASSPGQGLQVSEAFF. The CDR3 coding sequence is TGCGCCAGCAGCCCGGGACAGGGGTTACAAGTTTCTGAAGCTTTCTTT.

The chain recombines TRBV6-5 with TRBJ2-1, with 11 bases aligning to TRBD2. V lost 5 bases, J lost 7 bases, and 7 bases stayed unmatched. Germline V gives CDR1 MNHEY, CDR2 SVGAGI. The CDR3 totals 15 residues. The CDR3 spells CASSGLAGGANEQFF. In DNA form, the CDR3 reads TGTGCCAGCAGTGGCCTAGCGGGAGGAGCTAATGAGCAGTTCTTC.

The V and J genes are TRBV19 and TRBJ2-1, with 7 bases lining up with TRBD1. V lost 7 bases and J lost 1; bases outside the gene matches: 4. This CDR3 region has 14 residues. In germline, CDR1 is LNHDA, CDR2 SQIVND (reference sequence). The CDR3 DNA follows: TGTGCCAGTAAGAGGGACAGATCCTACAATGAGCAGTTCTTC. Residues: CASKRDRSYNEQFF. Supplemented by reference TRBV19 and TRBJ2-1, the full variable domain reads DGGITQSPKYLFRKEGQNVTLSCEQNLNHDAMYWYRQDPGQGLRLIYYSQIVNDFQKGDIAEGYSVSREKKESFPLTVTSAQKNPTAFYLCASKRDRSYNEQFFGPGTRLTVL.

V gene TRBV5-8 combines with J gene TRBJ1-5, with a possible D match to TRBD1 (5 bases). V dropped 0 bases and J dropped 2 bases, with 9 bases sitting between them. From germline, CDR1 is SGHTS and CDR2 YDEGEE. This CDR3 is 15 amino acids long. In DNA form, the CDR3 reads TGTGCCAGCAGCTTGGGGGGGACTGGCAATCAGCCCCAGCATTTT. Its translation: CASSLGGTGNQPQHF.